These T cell receptor beta chains were read from a single sample in a study of control samples from healthy donors and cancer patients. Libraries were prepared by immunoSEQ multiplex PCR; TCRdb keeps only in-frame clonotypes and omits some of them. The sample comprises 400,000 to 450,000 clones, 75% to 95% of which are singletons, and around 6.4% rests with the top ten. The sequencing input was PBMCs. Every receptor here comes from a man aged 35 to 55 with head and neck cancer. The conserved cysteine and the conserved F or W are not part of the CDR3 here. For some rows the clone size is stated as once, few or many, or as a class when expanded; others skip it.

abundance: .; v_gene: TRBV27; len: 13; j_gene: TRBJ1-3; CDR3aa: ASSTYRAGGNTIY
abundance: .; v_gene: TRBV28; len: 12; j_gene: TRBJ1-5; CDR3aa: ASSLPDRGGPQH
abundance: .; v_gene: TRBV28; len: 13; j_gene: TRBJ1-3; CDR3aa: ASSLPDRVGNTIY
abundance: .; v_gene: TRBV7-3; len: 12; j_gene: TRBJ2-7; CDR3aa: ASSLGPRQGEQY
abundance: few; v_gene: TRBV28; len: 12; j_gene: TRBJ2-7; CDR3aa: AVSPGHRGYEQY
abundance: .; v_gene: TRBV6-4; len: 12; j_gene: TRBJ1-6; CDR3aa: ASSRDVNNSPLH
abundance: .; v_gene: TRBV19; len: 19; j_gene: TRBJ2-3; CDR3aa: ASTLHGGSVPVWGATDTQY
abundance: .; v_gene: TRBV7-3; len: 11; j_gene: TRBJ1-1; CDR3aa: ASSRTVNTEAF
abundance: .; v_gene: TRBV25-1; len: 13; j_gene: TRBJ2-5; CDR3aa: ASSDFRESVQTQY
abundance: .; v_gene: TRBV30; len: 11; j_gene: TRBJ1-2; CDR3aa: AWSVGQGIGYT
abundance: .; v_gene: TRBV4-1; len: 12; j_gene: TRBJ2-7; CDR3aa: ASSQFGDSREQY
abundance: .; v_gene: TRBV6-1; len: 13; j_gene: TRBJ1-1; CDR3aa: ASSEAGQGNTEAF
abundance: .; v_gene: TRBV6-5; len: 12; j_gene: TRBJ1-5; CDR3aa: ASSPDSSNQPQH
abundance: .; v_gene: TRBV3-1/TRBV3-2; len: 13; j_gene: TRBJ1-4; CDR3aa: ASSQDQSRDEKLF
abundance: .; v_gene: TRBV30; len: 18; j_gene: TRBJ2-7; CDR3aa: ACQGAIGTGVRLHSYEQY
abundance: few; v_gene: TRBV7-9; len: 11; j_gene: TRBJ2-1; CDR3aa: ASSPVRIDEQF
abundance: .; v_gene: TRBV20-1; len: 9; j_gene: TRBJ2-1; CDR3aa: SATDYNEQF
abundance: .; v_gene: TRBV19; len: 12; j_gene: TRBJ1-1; CDR3aa: ASSIARGNTEAF
abundance: .; v_gene: TRBV20-1; len: 6; j_gene: TRBJ2-2; CDR3aa: STGELF
abundance: .; v_gene: TRBV10-1; len: 13; j_gene: TRBJ1-5; CDR3aa: ASRTGADSNQPQH
abundance: .; v_gene: TRBV6-6; len: 14; j_gene: TRBJ2-3; CDR3aa: ASSYLPGESTDTQY
abundance: .; v_gene: TRBV5-1; len: 9; j_gene: TRBJ2-7; CDR3aa: ASSLQDLQY
abundance: .; v_gene: TRBV20-1; len: 15; j_gene: TRBJ1-1; CDR3aa: SASSLSSRVRNTEAF
abundance: .; v_gene: TRBV20-1; len: 12; j_gene: TRBJ2-1; CDR3aa: SASSLWGNNEQF
abundance: .; v_gene: TRBV7-9; len: 16; j_gene: TRBJ1-2; CDR3aa: ASSPTPSEGRSNYGYT
abundance: .; v_gene: TRBV6-5; len: 12; j_gene: TRBJ2-3; CDR3aa: ASTGTGEADTQY
abundance: .; v_gene: TRBV6-5; len: 11; j_gene: TRBJ2-2; CDR3aa: ASQKTGVGELF
abundance: .; v_gene: TRBV5-1; len: 14; j_gene: TRBJ2-7; CDR3aa: ASSLDGQGASYEQY
abundance: once; v_gene: TRBV6-5; len: 11; j_gene: TRBJ1-1; CDR3aa: ASRVNSHTEAF
abundance: .; v_gene: TRBV9; len: 13; j_gene: TRBJ2-7; CDR3aa: ASSATSGGPYEQY
abundance: .; v_gene: TRBV2; len: 13; j_gene: TRBJ1-1; CDR3aa: ASKELTALNTEAF
abundance: .; v_gene: TRBV27; len: 12; j_gene: TRBJ1-2; CDR3aa: ASSLSRGNYGYT
abundance: once; v_gene: TRBV19; len: 14; j_gene: TRBJ2-3; CDR3aa: ASMQTSGDPTDTQY
abundance: .; v_gene: TRBV2; len: 12; j_gene: TRBJ1-1; CDR3aa: ASSEARGHSDAF
abundance: .; v_gene: TRBV6-5; len: 11; j_gene: TRBJ2-1; CDR3aa: ASSYPPSGEQF
abundance: .; v_gene: TRBV9; len: 13; j_gene: TRBJ1-6; CDR3aa: ASSVGVWGSSPLH
abundance: .; v_gene: TRBV28; len: 12; j_gene: TRBJ1-1; CDR3aa: ASRGTGTNTEAF
abundance: .; v_gene: TRBV4-3; len: 13; j_gene: TRBJ2-7; CDR3aa: ASSQDGREGDEQY
abundance: .; v_gene: TRBV7-8; len: 11; j_gene: TRBJ2-5; CDR3aa: ASSRMRQETQY
abundance: .; v_gene: TRBV28; len: 12; j_gene: TRBJ1-1; CDR3aa: ASSFFGVNTEAF
abundance: .; v_gene: TRBV3-1/TRBV3-2; len: 12; j_gene: TRBJ1-5; CDR3aa: ASSQFISGSPQH
abundance: .; v_gene: TRBV7-8; len: 13; j_gene: TRBJ2-7; CDR3aa: ASSFGSGRSYEQY
abundance: once; v_gene: TRBV6-1; len: 10; j_gene: TRBJ2-5; CDR3aa: ASSEQEETQY
abundance: .; v_gene: TRBV7-9; len: 9; j_gene: TRBJ2-7; CDR3aa: ASSYGTEQY
abundance: .; v_gene: TRBV19; len: 14; j_gene: TRBJ1-4; CDR3aa: ASSIRRDRRNEKLF
abundance: .; v_gene: TRBV5-6; len: 13; j_gene: TRBJ2-5; CDR3aa: ASSPPTGDQETQY
abundance: .; v_gene: TRBV7-3; len: 11; j_gene: TRBJ2-7; CDR3aa: ASSLSGESEQY
abundance: .; v_gene: TRBV7-8; len: 14; j_gene: TRBJ2-7; CDR3aa: ASSLAALAEDYEQY
abundance: .; v_gene: TRBV7-2; len: 10; j_gene: TRBJ2-3; CDR3aa: ASSLLGDTQY
abundance: few; v_gene: TRBV6-5; len: 11; j_gene: TRBJ1-2; CDR3aa: ASLLGGDYGYT
abundance: .; v_gene: TRBV7-9; len: 11; j_gene: TRBJ2-1; CDR3aa: ASSPASSREQF
abundance: .; v_gene: TRBV30; len: 14; j_gene: TRBJ1-6; CDR3aa: AWSGKLSSYNSPLH
abundance: .; v_gene: TRBV19; len: 13; j_gene: TRBJ2-1; CDR3aa: ASRLTQLLYNEQF
abundance: few; v_gene: TRBV18; len: 14; j_gene: TRBJ1-5; CDR3aa: ASSPQTGESNQPQH
abundance: .; v_gene: TRBV18; len: 13; j_gene: TRBJ2-2; CDR3aa: ASSPSGRDTGELF
abundance: .; v_gene: TRBV28; len: 13; j_gene: TRBJ1-5; CDR3aa: ASGGQLYSNQPQH
abundance: .; v_gene: TRBV7-9; len: 15; j_gene: TRBJ2-7; CDR3aa: ASSLRGLAGAAYEQY
abundance: .; v_gene: TRBV18; len: 12; j_gene: TRBJ1-1; CDR3aa: ASSSVGGDTEAF